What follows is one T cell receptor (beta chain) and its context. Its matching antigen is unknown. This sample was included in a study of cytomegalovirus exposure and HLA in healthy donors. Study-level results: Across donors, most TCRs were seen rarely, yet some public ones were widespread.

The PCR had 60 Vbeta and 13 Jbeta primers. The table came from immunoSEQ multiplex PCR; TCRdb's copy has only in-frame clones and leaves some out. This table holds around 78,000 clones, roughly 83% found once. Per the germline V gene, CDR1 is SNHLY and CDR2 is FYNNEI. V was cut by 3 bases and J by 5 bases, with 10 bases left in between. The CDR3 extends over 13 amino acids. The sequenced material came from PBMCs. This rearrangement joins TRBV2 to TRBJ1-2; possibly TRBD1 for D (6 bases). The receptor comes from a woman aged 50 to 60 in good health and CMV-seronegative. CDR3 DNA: TGTGCCAGCAGTGACAGGGGCGGTTATGGCTACACCTTC. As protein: CASSDRGGYGYTF.